This passage covers 21 T cell receptor beta chains from one sample sequenced in a study of OX40 agonist ivuxolimab in advanced cancers. Measured with immunoSEQ multiplex PCR; TCRdb has only the in-frame clones, and not every one. The sample records tens of thousands of clones, roughly 90% being singletons. The sequencing here drew on CD4+ or CD8+ T cells sorted from blood, taken in a trial of the OX40 agonist ivuxolimab. These receptors came from an adult with an advanced solid tumor such as melanoma, head and neck, liver or kidney cancer.

V and J are TRBV27 and TRBJ2-5, with D perhaps TRBD1 or TRBD2 (6 bases each). The CDR3 has 15 residues. The V and J ends lost 6 bases and 4 bases respectively, with 18 bases between them. The germline V gene encodes CDR1 MNHEY and CDR2 SMNVEV (reference sequence). CDR3 loop: CASRGGPGGRETQYF. CDR3 DNA: TGTGCCAGCAGAGGGGGTCCTGGGGGGAGAGAGACCCAGTACTTC.

The CDR3 here is CASSTRTGWAGELFF. For the CDR3, the DNA is TGTGCCAGCAGCACAAGGACAGGGTGGGCCGGGGAGCTGTTTTTT. V and J are TRBV9 and TRBJ2-2, with TRBD1 matching 8 bases. The V gene end was trimmed by 4 bases and the J gene end by 6 bases; junction bases not matched to a gene: 8. This CDR3 comprises 15 residues. In germline, CDR1 is SGDLS, CDR2 YYNGEE.

The CDR3 is CASSFGGLYYEQFF. The CDR3 region has the DNA TGTGCCAGCAGCTTTGGTGGTCTTTACTATGAGCAGTTCTTC. The rearrangement links TRBV11-1 to TRBJ2-1, with D hard to call. The V end lost 3 bases, the J end lost 8 bases, and 14 bases lay between the germline ends. The CDR3 is 14 amino acids. The germline V gene has CDR1 SGHAT and CDR2 FQDESV (reference sequence).

The chain recombines TRBV5-6 with TRBJ2-3; the match to TRBD1 covers 9 bases. The CDR3 extends over 16 amino acids. Germline lookup yields CDR1 SGHDT and CDR2 YYEEEE. Trimming cost V 4 bases and J 2 bases; bases outside gene matches: 8. CDR3 region: CASSRPGQGFTDTQYF. Here the CDR3 DNA reads TGTGCCAGCAGCAGGCCGGGACAGGGCTTCACAGATACGCAGTATTTT.

The rearrangement uses TRBV9 and TRBJ2-7, with 7 bases matching TRBD1. CDR1 is SGDLS, CDR2 YYNGEE, per germline. The CDR3 sequence is 14 residues long. V lost 7 bases to trimming and J lost 0 bases; unmatched junction nucleotides: 7. The CDR3 DNA sequence: TGTGCCAGCGGTCCCGGGACAGACTCCTACGAGCAGTACTTC. It yields the protein CASGPGTDSYEQYF.

The chain links TRBV5-1 to TRBJ2-3; 9 nucleotides match TRBD2. Losses at the gene ends were 0 bases for V and 3 bases for J; bases not matched to a gene: 2. Germline-derived CDR1 and CDR2 are SGHRS and YFSETQ. The CDR3 covers 15 residues. The DNA of the CDR3 is TGCGCCAGCAGCTTGGCCAGCGGGAGGACAGATACGCAGTATTTT. This encodes CASSLASGRTDTQYF.

The chain employs TRBV4-2 and TRBJ2-5, with D uncertain. Trimming removed 0 bases from V and 2 bases from J, with 7 bases in between. Germline V gene lookup returns CDR1 LGHNA and CDR2 YNFKEQ. The CDR3 totals 14 residues. CDR3 sequence: CASSQDARQETQYF. CDR3 nucleotide sequence: TGTGCCAGCAGCCAAGACGCGCGGCAAGAGACCCAGTACTTC.

This clone was seen once. The chain is built from TRBV10-3 and TRBJ2-2; 10 bases are shared with TRBD2. Looked up from germline, CDR1 is ENHRY and CDR2 is SYGVKD. CDR3 length: 16 amino acids. V dropped 3 bases and J dropped 0; count of bases not matched to a gene: 1. This chain's CDR3 is CAISEGTSANTGELFF. DNA for the CDR3: TGTGCCATCAGTGAAGGGACTAGCGCGAACACCGGGGAGCTGTTTTTT.

The V gene is TRBV19, the J gene TRBJ2-7; 7 nucleotides align to TRBD2. Germline V gives CDR1 LNHDA, CDR2 SQIVND (reference sequence). The CDR3 totals 13 residues. The ends lost 7 bases at V and 6 bases at J; junction bases unmatched: 9. CDR3 bases: TGTGCCAGTACCGGACTAGTTGGTTCCGAGCAGTACTTC. It codes for CASTGLVGSEQYF.

This clone was detected once. This chain joins TRBV29-1 and TRBJ2-1; 11 bases agree with TRBD2. The V segment lost 4 bases and the J segment 7 bases; nucleotides outside the gene matches: 15. The germline CDR1 and CDR2 sequences are SQVTM and ANQGSEA. This CDR3 has 17 residues. The CDR3 coding sequence is TGCAGCGTTGTGAGACTAGCGGGATCAACCGGGGGGAATGAGCAGTTCTTC. Translation: CSVVRLAGSTGGNEQFF.

The rearrangement uses TRBV19 and TRBJ2-1; 8 bases line up with TRBD2. CDR1 LNHDA and CDR2 SQIVND come from the germline V gene (reference sequence). This CDR3 contains 15 residues. The junction had 9 bases not matched to a gene; V was cut back by 7 bases and J by 4 bases. The CDR3, as DNA: TGTGCCAGTACCAAAGGACTAGCTTCGTACAATGAGCAGTTCTTC. Translating it yields CASTKGLASYNEQFF.

The rearrangement links TRBV6-6 to TRBJ2-3; 10 bases are a match to TRBD2. The CDR3 is made up of 13 amino acids. V gave up 11 bases and J gave up 1 base; unmatched junction bases: 3. The V gene's germline CDR1 is MNHNY and CDR2 SVGAGI (reference sequence). The CDR3 reads CAAGTSGTDTQYF. The CDR3, as DNA: TGTGCCGCTGGGACTAGCGGCACAGATACGCAGTATTTT.

The rearrangement links TRBV18 to TRBJ2-1, with TRBD2 matching over 8 bases. V shed 8 bases, J shed 8 bases, and the junction held 8 bases outside the gene matches. The CDR3 covers 13 residues. Germline CDR1 KGHSH, CDR2 LQKENI. For the CDR3, the DNA is TGTGCCAGCGCGGGGGGCGAACAGGATGAGCAGTTCTTC. This gives the protein CASAGGEQDEQFF. The complete variable domain, with remaining parts taken from reference TRBV18 and TRBJ2-1, reads NAGVMQNPRHLVRRRGQEARLRCSPMKGHSHVYWYRQLPEEGLKFMVYLQKENIIDESGMPKERFSAEFPKEGPSILRIQQVVRGDSAAYFCASAGGEQDEQFFGPGTRLTVL.

V usage is TRBV11-2 and J usage is TRBJ2-1; the D gene is possibly TRBD2 (5 bases). This CDR3 spans 13 amino acids. Germline assignment: CDR1 SGHAT and CDR2 FQNNGV. V lost 5 bases and J lost 12, with 17 bases in between. The CDR3 nucleotides are TGTGCCAGCAGCCCCCAACGAGTGGGGAGGCAGTTCTTC. Translation gives CASSPQRVGRQFF.

The chain joins TRBV7-2 to TRBJ1-6; D not resolved. Germline CDR1 is SGHTA and CDR2 is FQGNSA. CDR3 length equals 13 residues. Trimming removed 1 base from V and 14 bases from J, with 12 bases in between. The CDR3 spells CASSLVVDSTLHF. Here the CDR3 DNA reads TGTGCCAGCAGCTTAGTAGTAGATTCGACCCTCCACTTT.

The chain has TRBV6-6 and TRBJ1-4; D gene unclear. Looked up from germline, CDR1 is MNHNY and CDR2 is SVGAGI (reference sequence). With 0 bases removed from V and 0 bases from J, the gap between germline ends came to 5 bases. The CDR3 spans 15 residues. CDR3 nucleotide sequence: TGTGCCAGCAGTTACTCGGGATCAACTAATGAAAAACTGTTTTTT. Translated: CASSYSGSTNEKLFF.

The chain has TRBV7-2 and TRBJ1-5; possible D gene TRBD1, 5 bases. This CDR3 spans 14 amino acids. Trimming removed 4 bases from V and 0 bases from J, with 7 bases in between. Germline lookup yields CDR1 SGHTA and CDR2 FQGNSA. CDR3 amino acids: CASSSQASNQPQHF. CDR3 sequence (DNA): TGTGCCAGCAGCTCACAGGCTAGCAATCAGCCCCAGCATTTT.

J is TRBJ1-1 and V is TRBV21-1. TRBV21-1 constitutes a pseudogene. The length of the CDR3 is 14 residues. CDR3 bases: TGTGCCAGCAGCAAACGGTGGGAGGCAGACTCAGCTTTCTTT. Amino acids: CASSKRWEADSAFF.

The V and J genes are TRBV18 and TRBJ2-2; 7 nucleotides align to TRBD2. V was clipped by 3 bases and J by 1 base; unmatched bases: 8. In germline, CDR1 is KGHSH, CDR2 LQKENI. The CDR3 is 17 amino acids. CDR3 in DNA: TGTGCCAGCTCACCCCTAAGGGAGCGGGGGAACACCGGGGAGCTGTTTTTT. It encodes CASSPLRERGNTGELFF.

The J gene is TRBJ1-5, the V gene TRBV30; weak D call: TRBD1 (5 bases). The CDR3 loop spans 15 amino acids. The V end was cut by 2 bases, the J end by 0 bases, with 11 bases between. Germline CDR1 GTSNPN, CDR2 SVGIG (reference sequence). DNA of the CDR3: TGTGCCTGGAGTACGGCTGGGGGTAGCAATCAGCCCCAGCATTTT. Encoded protein: CAWSTAGGSNQPQHF.

V and J are TRBV4-1 and TRBJ1-3, with 7 bases aligning to TRBD1. V was clipped by 4 bases and J by 3 bases; unmatched bases: 12. Germline CDR1 reads MGHRA; CDR2 reads YSYEKL. This CDR3 comprises 17 residues. CDR3 amino acids: CASSPPPPGTVGNTIYF. CDR3 bases: TGCGCCAGCAGCCCCCCGCCCCCAGGGACAGTTGGAAACACCATATATTTT.